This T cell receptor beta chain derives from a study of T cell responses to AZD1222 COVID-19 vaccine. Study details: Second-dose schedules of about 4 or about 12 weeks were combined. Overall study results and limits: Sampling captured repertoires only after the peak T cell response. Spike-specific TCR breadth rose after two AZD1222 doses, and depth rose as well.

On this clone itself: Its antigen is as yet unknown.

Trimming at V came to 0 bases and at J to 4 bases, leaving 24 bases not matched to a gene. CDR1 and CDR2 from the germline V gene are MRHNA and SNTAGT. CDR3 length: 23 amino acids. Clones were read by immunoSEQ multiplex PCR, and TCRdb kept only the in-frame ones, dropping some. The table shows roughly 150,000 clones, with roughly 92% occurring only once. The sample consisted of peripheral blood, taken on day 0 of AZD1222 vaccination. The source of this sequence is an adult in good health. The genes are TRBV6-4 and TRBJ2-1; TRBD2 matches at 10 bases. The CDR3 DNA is TGTGCCAGCAGTGACTCGAAATCCCGGGGTTCTTGGCTAGCGGGGGTAGCTTACAATGAGCAGTTCTTC. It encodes CASSDSKSRGSWLAGVAYNEQFF.